Sequencing of this TCR beta chain was carried out in a study of monozygotic twins with inflammatory bowel disease. Study-wide findings and caveats: Compared with healthy twins, IBD patients shared fewer clonotypes with others, especially with disease activity.

TCRdb re-called the 5' RACE reads and shows each CDR3 protein once, DNA omitted. Its table records around 380,000 distinct CDR3 sequences. As concerns this clonotype: Its antigen is not identified.

Total RNA was isolated from whole blood without T cell sorting. The CDR3 totals 12 residues. Germline CDR1 and CDR2: LNHDA and SQIVND (reference sequence). Sequenced input: blood. The clonotype was recovered from a human donor with ulcerative colitis or Crohn's disease, or a healthy co-twin of an affected twin (not recorded which). This chain links TRBV19 with TRBJ2-1; TCRdb calls TRBD1, which cannot be checked without DNA. The CDR3 sequence is CAVGQSYNEQFF.